The entry below describes one TCR beta chain. This sample was included in a study of T cell responses to AZD1222 COVID-19 vaccine. CDR3 length: 15 amino acids. Trimming left V 7 bases short and J 0 bases short, with 15 bases between. Looked up from germline, CDR1 is MNHEY and CDR2 is SVGAGI. Produced via immunoSEQ multiplex PCR; TCRdb's table is partial and in-frame only. Of approximately 80,000 clones listed, 80% to 90% are singletons. J is TRBJ1-2 and V is TRBV6-5; possible D gene TRBD1, 5 bases. This clonotype was obtained from an adult who received the AZD1222 COVID-19 vaccine. Material: peripheral blood, obtained 28 days after the second AZD1222 dose. CDR3: CASTTGTPANYGYTF. The DNA for the CDR3 is TGTGCCAGCACTACCGGGACTCCAGCTAACTATGGCTACACCTTC.